One and the same sample provided the 23 T cell receptor beta chains below, sequenced in a study of blood T cell repertoires in COVID-19. The protocol was immunoSEQ multiplex PCR, while the TCRdb copy is restricted to in-frame clones and leaves out a portion. The sample holds around 60,000 clones, roughly 68% seen once. Sequenced material: peripheral blood. The source is a woman aged 80 or over with acute or convalescent COVID-19.

This sequence joins TRBV7-2 and TRBJ2-2, with a weak D call TRBD2 (6 bases). This CDR3 has 17 residues. V dropped 0 bases and J dropped 0 bases, with 11 bases sitting between them. Germline CDR1 reads SGHTA; CDR2 reads FQGNSA. CDR3 coding DNA: TGTGCCAGCAGCTTAGCCGGGAGAAGTGCGAACACCGGGGAGCTGTTTTTT. It specifies CASSLAGRSANTGELFF.

V usage is TRBV6-5 and J usage is TRBJ2-3; 7 bases agree with TRBD2. The V and J ends lost 5 bases and 4 bases, in that order; junction bases with no gene match: 9. The CDR3 sequence is 15 residues long. Per the germline V gene, CDR1 is MNHEY and CDR2 is SVGAGI. CDR3 loop: CASSTIGGGADTQYF. The CDR3 DNA reads as TGTGCCAGCAGTACCATTGGGGGGGGTGCAGATACGCAGTATTTT.

The chain couples TRBV7-9 to TRBJ1-2; possibly TRBD1 for D (5 bases). The CDR3 length is 13 residues. Germline lookup yields CDR1 SEHNR and CDR2 FQNEAQ (reference sequence). This CDR3 is CAGGATLAHGYTF. DNA for the CDR3: TGTGCTGGCGGGGCTACCCTTGCCCATGGCTACACCTTC. Full variable domain (rest looked up from reference TRBV7-9 and TRBJ1-2): DTGVSQNPRHKITKRGQNVTFRCDPISEHNRLYWYRQTLGQGPEFLTYFQNEAQLEKSRLLSDRFSAERPKGSFSTLEIQRTEQGDSAMYLCAGGATLAHGYTFGSGTRLTVV.

A few counts support this clone. The V and J genes are TRBV7-8 and TRBJ1-2; D might be TRBD1 (6 bases). Per germline, CDR1 SGHVS and CDR2 FQNEAQ. There are 13 residues in the CDR3. Trimming took 5 bases from V and 8 from J, leaving 15 bases between them. DNA for the CDR3: TGTGCCAGCAGCCCGGACAGTTTCTGGGGCTACACCTTC. Translated, it gives CASSPDSFWGYTF.

This clone occurred a few times. The chain joins TRBV5-1 to TRBJ1-1, with D perhaps TRBD1 (6 bases). CDR3 length: 13 amino acids. The V end was cut by 3 bases, the J end by 3 bases, with 9 bases between. Germline V gene lookup returns CDR1 SGHRS and CDR2 YFSETQ. The chain's CDR3 is CASSWDTHTEAFF. CDR3 coding DNA: TGCGCCAGCAGCTGGGACACCCACACTGAAGCTTTCTTT.

The chain employs TRBV12-3 or TRBV12-4 and TRBJ1-4, with a weak D call TRBD1 (6 bases). The CDR3 totals 12 residues. Trimming took off 4 bases at V and 7 bases at J, with 7 bases between the two ends. The CDR3 sequence: CASSSRGEKLFF. In DNA, the CDR3 is TGTGCCAGCAGTTCCAGGGGTGAAAAACTGTTTTTT.

V is TRBV6-5 and J is TRBJ1-4; TRBD1 agrees at 7 bases. CDR1 and CDR2 from the germline V gene are MNHEY and SVGAGI. The CDR3 is made up of 15 amino acids. With 8 bases clipped from V and 7 bases from J, the junction kept 13 bases outside the gene matches. This chain's CDR3 is CASRNDRVQGEKLFF. CDR3 coding DNA: TGTGCCAGCCGAAACGACAGGGTGCAGGGTGAAAAACTGTTTTTT.

The J gene is TRBJ2-5, the V gene TRBV10-3; TRBD1 matches at 7 bases. V was pared by 3 bases and J by 2 bases, with 6 bases of the junction left unmatched. Germline CDR1 ENHRY, CDR2 SYGVKD. The CDR3 contains 15 residues. CDR3 nucleotides: TGTGCCATCAGTGATGGGCCCAGGGGGCAAGAGACCCAGTACTTC. Amino acids: CAISDGPRGQETQYF.

Worth noting for this clone: The same CDR3 is also encoded by other DNA sequences in this sample. The chain employs TRBV24-1 and TRBJ2-1; 15 bases align to TRBD2. CDR1 is KGHDR, CDR2 SFDVKD, per germline. CDR3 size: 17 residues. The V segment lost 4 bases and the J segment 7 bases; nucleotides outside the gene matches: 7. The CDR3 here is CATSDPGLAGGRNEQFF. The CDR3 region has the DNA TGTGCCACCAGTGACCCAGGACTAGCGGGAGGGCGGAATGAGCAGTTCTTC.

The chain joins TRBV4-2 to TRBJ2-1, with 7 nucleotides matching TRBD1. CDR3 length: 15 residues. Germline trimming cut 2 bases from V and 6 bases from J; bases unmatched to any gene: 7. Germline CDR1 reads LGHNA; CDR2 reads YNFKEQ. The CDR3, as DNA: TGTGCCAGCAGCCAACCTGACAGGGAAACCAATGAGCAGTTCTTC. Translated, it gives CASSQPDRETNEQFF.

The chain couples TRBV30 to TRBJ1-5; 9 bases fit TRBD1. Germline V CDR1 and CDR2: GTSNPN, SVGIG (reference sequence). J lost 4 bases, V lost 2 bases, and 3 bases had no gene match. CDR3 length: 14 amino acids. The CDR3 sequence: CAWSRTGANQPQHF. DNA for the CDR3: TGTGCCTGGAGTAGGACAGGGGCAAATCAGCCCCAGCATTTT.

The rearrangement links TRBV6-2 or TRBV6-3 to TRBJ1-2, with 10 bases identical to TRBD1. The CDR3 is 16 amino acids. The V gene's germline CDR1 is MNHEY and CDR2 SVGEGT. V shed 6 bases, J shed 1 base, and the junction held 8 bases outside the gene matches. CDR3 in amino acids: CASSSLWDRGNYGYTF. CDR3 nucleotide sequence: TGTGCCAGCAGCTCCCTTTGGGACAGGGGTAACTATGGCTACACCTTC.

The V call is TRBV10-3, the J call TRBJ1-1; TRBD1 matches 7 bases. After removal of 4 bases from V and 3 bases from J, the junction contained 5 bases not matched to a gene. The germline V gene encodes CDR1 ENHRY and CDR2 SYGVKD. The CDR3 length is 14 residues. The DNA for the CDR3 is TGTGCCATCAGTGGGGACAGAGACGACACTGAAGCTTTCTTT. Its translation is CAISGDRDDTEAFF.

In its sample, this clone was seen a few times. The J gene is TRBJ2-1, the V gene TRBV6-6; D gene ambiguous. This CDR3 has 15 amino acids. Per germline, CDR1 MNHNY and CDR2 SVGAGI (reference sequence). The V end lost 2 bases, the J end lost 6 bases, and 14 bases lay between the germline ends. CDR3: CASSYANQVSNEQFF. As DNA, the CDR3 is TGTGCCAGCAGTTACGCGAACCAAGTTAGCAATGAGCAGTTCTTC.

The V call is TRBV7-9, the J call TRBJ1-1, with TRBD1 matching over 8 bases. V lost 0 bases and J lost 14; bases outside the gene matches: 5. In germline, CDR1 is SEHNR, CDR2 FQNEAQ (reference sequence). The CDR3 extends over 12 amino acids. CDR3 sequence: CASSLAGQGRFF. The CDR3 region has the DNA TGTGCCAGCAGCTTAGCTGGACAGGGAAGGTTCTTT.

This sequence joins TRBV5-1 and TRBJ1-3, with TRBD1 matching over 12 bases. Per the germline V gene, CDR1 is SGHRS and CDR2 is YFSETQ. The CDR3 is 15 residues long. The ends lost 3 bases at V and 5 bases at J; junction bases unmatched: 3. The CDR3 is CASSSGQGARNTIYF. The DNA of the CDR3 is TGCGCCAGCAGCTCGGGACAGGGGGCTCGAAACACCATATATTTT.

The CDR3 sequence is CASSPTGGGETQYF. CDR3 bases: TGCGCCAGCAGCCCAACGGGAGGGGGAGAGACCCAGTACTTC. The chain recombines TRBV4-1 with TRBJ2-5, with TRBD2 matching over 8 bases. Looked up from germline, CDR1 is MGHRA and CDR2 is YSYEKL. Trimming cost V 4 bases and J 4 bases; bases outside gene matches: 5. The CDR3 consists of 14 residues.

V usage is TRBV3-1 (or the pseudogene TRBV3-2) and J usage is TRBJ2-7; a weak D match, TRBD2 (5 bases). Germline V gives CDR1 LGHDT, CDR2 YNNKEL (reference sequence). V dropped 0 bases and J dropped 1 base, with 10 bases sitting between them. The CDR3 runs to 15 residues. As DNA, the CDR3 is TGTGCCAGCAGCCAAGATCGAGGGTGGTCCTACGAGCAGTACTTC. Amino acid sequence: CASSQDRGWSYEQYF.

The chain has TRBV7-8 and TRBJ1-2; D might be TRBD1 (5 bases). Trimming cost V 1 base and J 2 bases, with 14 bases left between them. This CDR3 comprises 16 residues. Per germline, CDR1 SGHVS and CDR2 FQNEAQ. The CDR3 coding sequence is TGTGCCAGCAGCTTAGACTCCCCAGGGTCCAACTATGGCTACACCTTC. Its translation: CASSLDSPGSNYGYTF. The complete variable domain, with remaining parts taken from reference TRBV7-8 and TRBJ1-2, reads GAGVSQSPRYKVAKRGQDVALRCDPISGHVSLFWYQQALGQGPEFLTYFQNEAQLDKSGLPSDRFFAERPEGSVSTLKIQRTQQEDSAVYLCASSLDSPGSNYGYTFGSGTRLTVV.

The V and J genes are TRBV15 and TRBJ1-1; D not certain. The CDR3 length is 15 residues. CDR1 is LNHNV, CDR2 YYDKDF, per germline (reference sequence). V lost 0 bases to trimming and J lost 4 bases, with 12 bases between them. The CDR3 region has the DNA TGTGCCACCAGCAGAGATGGGCAGGAGGCCACTGAAGCTTTCTTT. Translated: CATSRDGQEATEAFF.

The J gene is TRBJ2-3, the V gene TRBV9, with a weak D call TRBD2 (7 bases). The germline CDR1 and CDR2 sequences are SGDLS and YYNGEE. The V end lost 4 bases, the J end lost 0 bases, and 9 bases lay between the germline ends. CDR3 length: 14 residues. CDR3: CASSRGASTDTQYF. CDR3 coding DNA: TGTGCCAGCAGCCGGGGGGCTAGCACAGATACGCAGTATTTT.

A single count supports this clone. CDR3 sequence: CAINGDKSSYEQYF. The CDR3 DNA reads as TGTGCCATCAATGGGGACAAGAGCTCCTACGAGCAGTACTTC. This sequence joins TRBV10-3 and TRBJ2-7; D perhaps matches TRBD1 (6 bases). V gave up 7 bases and J gave up 0 bases, with 13 bases separating them. Germline V gives CDR1 ENHRY, CDR2 SYGVKD. This CDR3 region has 14 residues.

The rearrangement joins TRBV5-4 to TRBJ2-7, with D possibly matching TRBD1 (6 bases). The CDR3 is 15 residues long. Germline-derived CDR1 and CDR2 are SGHNT and YYREEE (reference sequence). Between the trimmed V and J ends, which lost 4 bases and 3 bases, there was a span of 17 bases. For the CDR3, the DNA is TGTGCCAGCAGCCAGGGACAAGGGGGATTCTACGAGCAGTACTTC. It is translated as CASSQGQGGFYEQYF.